Listed here is a single T cell receptor (beta chain). Other DNA sequences in the sample encode the same CDR3. The protocol was immunoSEQ multiplex PCR, while the TCRdb copy is restricted to in-frame clones and leaves out a portion. The data hold fewer than 200,000 clones, with approximately 83% observed a single time. The data derive from a study of blood T cell repertoires in COVID-19. Germline V gives CDR1 LGHNA, CDR2 YSLEER. Trimming left V 0 bases short and J 7 bases short, with 7 bases between. The CDR3 loop spans 13 amino acids. The chain uses TRBV4-3 and TRBJ1-5; D might be TRBD1 (6 bases). The material sequenced was peripheral blood. The sequence derives from an elderly woman with active or convalescent COVID-19. The CDR3 region is CASSQDRGQPQHF. In DNA, the CDR3 is TGCGCCAGCAGCCAAGACAGGGGACAGCCCCAGCATTTT.